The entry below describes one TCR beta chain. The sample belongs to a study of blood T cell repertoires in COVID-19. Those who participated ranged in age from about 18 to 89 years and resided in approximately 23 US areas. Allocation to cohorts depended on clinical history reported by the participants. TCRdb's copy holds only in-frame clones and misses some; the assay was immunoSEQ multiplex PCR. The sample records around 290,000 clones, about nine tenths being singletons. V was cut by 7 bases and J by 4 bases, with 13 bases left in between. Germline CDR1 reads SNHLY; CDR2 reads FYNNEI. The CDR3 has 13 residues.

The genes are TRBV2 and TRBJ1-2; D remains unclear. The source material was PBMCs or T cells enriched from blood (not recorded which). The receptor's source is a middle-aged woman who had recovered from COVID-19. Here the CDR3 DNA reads TGTGCCAGCACCCCGCGGGCGGTCTATGGCTACACCTTC. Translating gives CASTPRAVYGYTF. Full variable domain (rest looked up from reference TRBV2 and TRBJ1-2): EPEVTQTPSHQVTQMGQEVILRCVPISNHLYFYWYRQILGQKVEFLVSFYNNEISEKSEIFDDQFSVERPDGSNFTLKIRSTKLEDSAMYFCASTPRAVYGYTFGSGTRLTVV.